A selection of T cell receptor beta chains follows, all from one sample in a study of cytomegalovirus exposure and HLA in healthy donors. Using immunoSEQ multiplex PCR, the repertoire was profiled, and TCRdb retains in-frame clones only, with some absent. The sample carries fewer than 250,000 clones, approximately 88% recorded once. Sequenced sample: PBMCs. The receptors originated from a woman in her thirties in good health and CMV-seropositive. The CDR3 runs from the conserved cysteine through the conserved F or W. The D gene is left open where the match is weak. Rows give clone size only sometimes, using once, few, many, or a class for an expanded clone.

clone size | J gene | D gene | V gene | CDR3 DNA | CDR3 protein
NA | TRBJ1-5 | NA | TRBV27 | TGTGCCAGCAGCTTGCTATGGGGGGTTGGACAGCCCCAGCATTTT | CASSLLWGVGQPQHF
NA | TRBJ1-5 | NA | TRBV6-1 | TGTGCCAGCAGTGCGGAGGGGGATCAGCCCCAGCATTTT | CASSAEGDQPQHF
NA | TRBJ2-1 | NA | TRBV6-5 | TGTGCCAGCAGTTACAACCGCAGGGACCGCTTAATCTTC | CASSYNRRDRLIF
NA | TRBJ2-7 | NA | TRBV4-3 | TGCGCCAGCAGCGTCCAGGGGGGTAGCTCCTACGAGCAGTACTTC | CASSVQGGSSYEQYF
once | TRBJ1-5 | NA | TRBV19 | TGTGCCAGTAGCCAAGGGACCGGACAAAAACAGCCCCAGCATTTT | CASSQGTGQKQPQHF
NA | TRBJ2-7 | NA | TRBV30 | TGTGCCACACCGGGAGTAAGTGGGTACGAGCAGTACTTC | CATPGVSGYEQYF
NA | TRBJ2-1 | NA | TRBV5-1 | TGCGCCAGCAGCTATTTATTACCAGAATCCTACAATGAGCAGTTCTTC | CASSYLLPESYNEQFF
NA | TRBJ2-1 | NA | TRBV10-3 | TGTGCCATCAGTGACGCCAGGGGGCTTGCGGGAGGGCTCAATGAGCAGTTCTTC | CAISDARGLAGGLNEQFF
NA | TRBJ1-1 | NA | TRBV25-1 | TGTGCCAGCAGTGAAGAGGGGATCGCTGAAGCTTTCTTT | CASSEEGIAEAFF
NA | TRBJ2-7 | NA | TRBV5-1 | TGCGCCAGCAGCCCGGGCGGCACAATGTCCTACGAGCAGTACTTC | CASSPGGTMSYEQYF
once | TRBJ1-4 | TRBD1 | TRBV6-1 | TGTGCCAGCAGTGACGCAGGGGGCGTCGGTGAAAAACTGTTTTTT | CASSDAGGVGEKLFF
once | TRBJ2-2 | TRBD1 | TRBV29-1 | TGCAGCGTTGAGGGTAGGGGGCAGGCGAACACCGGGGAGCTGTTTTTT | CSVEGRGQANTGELFF
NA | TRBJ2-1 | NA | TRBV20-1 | TGCAGTGCTAGTGATGGGGGTGAGCAGTTCTTC | CSASDGGEQFF
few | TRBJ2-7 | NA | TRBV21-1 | TGTGCCAGCGCCCAAATGTTGTGGGGTGAGGAGCAGTACTTC | CASAQMLWGEEQYF
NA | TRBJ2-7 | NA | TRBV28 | TGTGCCAGCAGTTTCTTGGGGGCCTACGAGCAGTACTTC | CASSFLGAYEQYF
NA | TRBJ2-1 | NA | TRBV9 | TGTGCCAGCAGTGGCCCCTACAATGAGCAGTTCTTC | CASSGPYNEQFF
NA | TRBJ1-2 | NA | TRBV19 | TGTGCCAGTAGGTTGGGCTATGGCTACACCTTC | CASRLGYGYTF
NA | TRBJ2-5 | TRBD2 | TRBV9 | TGTGCCAGCAGCGCTTGGGGGGGGAACCAGGAGACCCAGTACTTC | CASSAWGGNQETQYF
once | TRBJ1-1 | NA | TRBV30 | TGTGCCTGGAGTGGACAGCCGAACACTGAAGCTTTCTTT | CAWSGQPNTEAFF
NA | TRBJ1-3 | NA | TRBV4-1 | TGCGCCAGCAGCCCTTGGAGGGCTGGAAACACCATATATTTT | CASSPWRAGNTIYF
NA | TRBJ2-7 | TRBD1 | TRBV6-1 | TGTGCCAGCAGCTCCCGCGACAGGGATCCCTACGAGCAGTACTTC | CASSSRDRDPYEQYF
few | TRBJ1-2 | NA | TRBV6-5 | TGTGCCAGCAGTTACTCTGGGGGAGGCGGCTACACCTTC | CASSYSGGGGYTF